The 23 T cell receptor beta chains in this list originate from one sample, sequenced in a study of identical twins. TCRdb redid the calling of the 5' RACE reads with MiXCR, one entry per CDR3 protein. Altogether nearly 900,000 distinct CDR3 sequences are present, about 12% being singletons, with the ten largest covering about 1.5%. This sample also appeared in a second study, on yellow fever vaccine responses in identical twins.

The sample was PBMCs. The source is a woman aged 18-35 years in good health.

This clonotype was detected a few times. The CDR3 here is CASTPGGALYNEQFF. CDR3 nucleotide sequence: TGTGCCAGCACCCCAGGGGGGGCTCTTTACAATGAGCAGTTCTTC. The V call is TRBV5-5, the J call TRBJ2-1; D might be TRBD1 or TRBD2, each matching 7 bases. Germline loops: CDR1 SGHKS, CDR2 YYEKEE (reference sequence). The V gene lost 6 bases and the J gene lost 4 bases, with 17 bases spanning the gap. The CDR3 loop spans 15 amino acids.

The J gene is TRBJ2-7, the V gene TRBV11-2, with TRBD1 identical over 8 bases. After removal of 0 bases from V and 5 bases from J, the junction contained 9 bases not matched to a gene. The CDR3 is made up of 16 amino acids. The germline V gene encodes CDR1 SGHAT and CDR2 FQNNGV. Written as DNA, the CDR3 is TGTGCCAGCAGCTTAGAGTTACCAGGGGGCATCGACGAGCAGTACGTC. This translates into CASSLELPGGIDEQYV.

This clonotype has just a few counts. The V call is TRBV6-1, the J call TRBJ2-1; D is ambiguous. The CDR3 is 13 amino acids. Trimming removed 3 bases at V and 15 bases at J, with 18 bases between. Germline CDR1 reads MNHNS; CDR2 reads SASEGT. DNA for the CDR3: TGTGCCAGCAGTGAGTGGACCTCCGTGGGCTGGTTCTTC. It specifies CASSEWTSVGWFF.

This chain links TRBV6-5 with TRBJ2-7, with a weak D call TRBD1 (5 bases). V lost 6 bases and J 6 bases, leaving 12 bases between the germline ends. Germline V gene data show CDR1 as MNHEY and CDR2 as SVGAGI. This CDR3 is 12 amino acids long. The CDR3 loop reads CASRSRVGEQYV. The CDR3, as DNA: TGTGCCAGCAGAAGCAGGGTCGGCGAGCAGTACGTC.

This clonotype was seen only a few times. This sequence joins TRBV11-2 and TRBJ1-6; TRBD1 aligns across 8 bases. Trimming cost V 5 bases and J 0 bases; bases outside gene matches: 6. The CDR3 covers 17 residues. Germline CDR1 SGHAT, CDR2 FQNNGV. CDR3 loop: CASSRQGLSSYNSPLHF. CDR3 DNA: TGTGCCAGCAGCAGACAGGGGCTCAGCTCCTATAATTCACCCCTCCACTTT.

The rearrangement links TRBV6-1 to TRBJ1-5, with 9 bases fitting TRBD1. Trimming took 4 bases from V and 1 from J; bases not matched to a gene: 8. This CDR3 has 17 residues. Germline lookup yields CDR1 MNHNS and CDR2 SASEGT. As DNA, the CDR3 is TGTGCCAGCAGTGCCAGCCACGGACAGGGGAGCAATCAGCCCCAGCATTTT. Translating gives CASSASHGQGSNQPQHF.

The chain is built from TRBV4-1 and TRBJ2-1; D is ambiguous. Germline values: CDR1 MGHRA, CDR2 YSYEKL. This CDR3 region has 16 residues. The V end lost 4 bases, the J end lost 0 bases, and 13 bases lay between the germline ends. Here the CDR3 DNA reads TGCGCCAGCAGCCCACCCTACTCCAGCTCCTACAATGAGCAGTTCTTC. Its protein is CASSPPYSSSYNEQFF.

This clonotype was observed a few times. CDR3 loop: CASSSSLGDQPQHF. Here the CDR3 DNA reads TGTGCCAGCAGCTCCTCTCTGGGTGATCAGCCCCAGCATTTT. V usage is TRBV6-5 and J usage is TRBJ1-5; the D is unclear. V was clipped by 6 bases and J by 5 bases, with 14 bases between them. Germline V CDR1 and CDR2: MNHEY, SVGAGI. CDR3 length equals 14 residues.

The rearrangement uses TRBV13 and TRBJ2-1, with a possible D match to TRBD2 (5 bases). The CDR3 is 16 residues long. Trimming left V 0 bases short and J 9 bases short, with 18 bases between. The germline V gene has CDR1 PRHDT and CDR2 FYEKMQ (reference sequence). In nucleotides, the CDR3 is TGTGCCAGCAGCTTAGGCCGAACTTCCCCACGGGGTGAGCAGTTCTTC. Translating gives CASSLGRTSPRGEQFF.

This clonotype was picked up a small number of times. The CDR3 sequence: CASTFPSTDTQYF. CDR3 DNA: TGTGCCAGCACCTTCCCTAGCACAGATACGCAGTATTTT. The chain carries TRBV7-9 and TRBJ2-3; D is uncertain. Germline lookup yields CDR1 SEHNR and CDR2 FQNEAQ (reference sequence). The length of the CDR3 is 13 residues. V was pared by 7 bases and J by 0 bases, with 8 bases between.

There are a few counts of this clonotype. This CDR3 reads CSAVGTGGFQPQHF. CDR3 coding DNA: TGCAGTGCTGTCGGGACAGGGGGATTTCAGCCCCAGCATTTT. The rearrangement joins TRBV20-1 to TRBJ1-5; 11 bases line up with TRBD1. Germline-derived CDR1 and CDR2 are DFQATT and SNEGSKA (reference sequence). The CDR3 consists of 14 residues. V was pared by 5 bases and J by 6 bases, with 6 bases of the junction left unmatched.

This clonotype was detected only a few times. This sequence joins TRBV9 and TRBJ2-5; 8 bases match TRBD1. The CDR3 runs 16 residues. Germline values: CDR1 SGDLS, CDR2 YYNGEE. With 0 bases clipped from V and 5 bases from J, the junction kept 9 bases outside the gene matches. The CDR3 nucleotides read TGTGCCAGCAGCGTAGAGTCGTCAGGGGGCGCGGAGACCCAGTACTTC. Its protein is CASSVESSGGAETQYF. Based on the CDR3 plus reference TRBV9 and TRBJ2-5, the full variable domain is DSGVTQTPKHLITATGQRVTLRCSPRSGDLSVYWYQQSLDQGLQFLIQYYNGEERAKGNILERFSAQQFPDLHSELNLSSLELGDSALYFCASSVESSGGAETQYFGPGTRLLVL.

The V gene is TRBV5-1, the J gene TRBJ2-3, with 7 bases identical to TRBD1. Germline V gene lookup returns CDR1 SGHRS and CDR2 YFSETQ. The CDR3 has 15 residues. The V segment lost 3 bases and the J segment 0 bases; nucleotides outside the gene matches: 4. Here the CDR3 reads CASSSGTDSTDTQYF. The CDR3 DNA follows: TGCGCCAGCAGCTCCGGGACAGATAGCACAGATACGCAGTATTTT.

This clonotype has just a few counts. V gene TRBV5-1 combines with J gene TRBJ1-1; D gene unclear. This CDR3 has 14 amino acids. Trimming took 0 bases from V and 2 from J, leaving 8 bases between them. Germline V gene data show CDR1 as SGHRS and CDR2 as YFSETQ. This CDR3 reads CASSLVQKNTEAFF. In DNA form, the CDR3 reads TGCGCCAGCAGCTTGGTCCAAAAAAACACTGAAGCTTTCTTT. The variable domain in full, with the rest retrieved from reference TRBV5-1 and TRBJ1-1, is KAGVTQTPRYLIKTRGQQVTLSCSPISGHRSVSWYQQTPGQGLQFLFEYFSETQRNKGNFPGRFSGRQFSNSRSEMNVSTLELGDSALYLCASSLVQKNTEAFFGQGTRLTVV.

This clonotype came up many times. The chain employs TRBV5-5 and TRBJ1-2; D call uncertain. The CDR3 length is 15 residues. The germline V gene has CDR1 SGHKS and CDR2 YYEKEE (reference sequence). V lost 0 bases and J lost 6, with 15 bases in between. CDR3 sequence: CASSLEGARNDGYTF. For the CDR3, the DNA is TGTGCCAGCAGCTTGGAGGGCGCAAGGAATGATGGCTACACCTTC.

The chain recombines TRBV7-3 with TRBJ2-6; the D call may be TRBD1 or TRBD2 (5 bases each). The length of the CDR3 is 17 residues. V gave up 5 bases and J gave up 0 bases, with 14 bases separating them. Germline lookup yields CDR1 SGHTA and CDR2 FQGTGA. The CDR3 protein is CASSPTGTSSGANVLTF. CDR3 in DNA: TGTGCCAGCAGCCCAACCGGGACCTCCTCTGGGGCCAACGTCCTGACTTTC.

This clonotype was seen only a few times. The chain carries TRBV5-1 and TRBJ1-4; D is uncertain. This CDR3 has 13 amino acids. Trimming shortened V by 2 bases and J by 6 bases, and 8 bases separated the two germline ends. Looked up from germline, CDR1 is SGHRS and CDR2 is YFSETQ. As DNA, the CDR3 is TGCGCCAGCAGCTTAGACGGTGATGAAAAACTGTTTTTT. Its translation is CASSLDGDEKLFF.

The gene calls are TRBV3-1 and TRBJ1-5; a weak D match, TRBD1 (6 bases). The CDR3 is 14 residues long. From germline, CDR1 is LGHDT and CDR2 YNNKEL (reference sequence). V dropped 5 bases and J dropped 6 bases, with 14 bases sitting between them. The CDR3 DNA is TGTGCCAGCAGCAAAGGGGGTTCTACTCAGCCCCAGCATTTT. This sequence encodes CASSKGGSTQPQHF.

The DNA of the CDR3 is TGTGCCAGTAGAGATCGCGGGAGAGGGTCGGAGACCCAGTACTTC. Encoded protein: CASRDRGRGSETQYF. The V gene is TRBV19, the J gene TRBJ2-5; 7 bases map to TRBD2. The CDR3 runs 15 residues. CDR1 is LNHDA, CDR2 SQIVND, per germline (reference sequence). After removal of 6 bases from V and 5 bases from J, the junction contained 12 bases not matched to a gene.

This chain links TRBV12-3 or TRBV12-4 with TRBJ1-5; maybe TRBD1 (5 bases). The V end was cut by 9 bases, the J end by 5 bases, with 11 bases between. CDR3 length: 12 amino acids. CDR3 DNA sequence: TGTGCCAGTAGTGCGGGGGATCAGCCCCAGCATTTT. Translation gives CASSAGDQPQHF.

V usage is TRBV20-1 and J usage is TRBJ2-5, with a weak D call TRBD1 (5 bases). V was shortened by 0 bases and J by 0 bases, with 14 bases between the two germline ends. CDR1 DFQATT and CDR2 SNEGSKA come from the germline V gene (reference sequence). This CDR3 has 16 amino acids. The CDR3: CSARDLQGGNQETQYF. The DNA for the CDR3 is TGCAGTGCTAGAGATTTGCAGGGTGGTAACCAAGAGACCCAGTACTTC.

V usage is TRBV7-6 and J usage is TRBJ2-5; 8 nucleotides match TRBD1. The CDR3 consists of 13 residues. V gave up 5 bases and J gave up 9 bases; unmatched junction bases: 8. Germline assignment: CDR1 SGHVS and CDR2 FNYEAQ. The CDR3 protein is CASSAQGVSAQYF. The CDR3 coding sequence is TGTGCCAGCAGCGCACAGGGGGTATCGGCCCAGTACTTC.

The chain couples TRBV7-9 to TRBJ1-6; D remains unclear. Germline loops: CDR1 SEHNR, CDR2 FQNEAQ (reference sequence). CDR3 length: 16 residues. Trimming pared 4 bases from V and 3 bases from J, leaving 13 bases between. The CDR3 protein is CASSSLDLIYNSPLHF. The CDR3 coding sequence is TGTGCCAGCAGCTCCCTGGATCTGATCTATAATTCACCCCTCCACTTT.